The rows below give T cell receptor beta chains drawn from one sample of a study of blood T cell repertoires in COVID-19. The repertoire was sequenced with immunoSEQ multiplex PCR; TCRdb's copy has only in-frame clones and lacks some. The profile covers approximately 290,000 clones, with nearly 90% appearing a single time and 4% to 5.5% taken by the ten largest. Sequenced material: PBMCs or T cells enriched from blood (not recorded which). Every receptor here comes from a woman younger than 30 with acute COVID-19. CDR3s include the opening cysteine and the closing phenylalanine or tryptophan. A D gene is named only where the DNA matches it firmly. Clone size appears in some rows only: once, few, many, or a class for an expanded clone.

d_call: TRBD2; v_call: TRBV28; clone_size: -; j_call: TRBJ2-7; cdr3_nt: TGTGCCAGCAGTCTTGGGGCTAGCGGGAGCTACGAGCAGTACTTC; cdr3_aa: CASSLGASGSYEQYF
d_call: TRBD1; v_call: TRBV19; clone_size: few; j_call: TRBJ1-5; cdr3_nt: TGTGCCAGTAGTATAGACGGACAGGGAAGCAATCAGCCCCAGCATTTT; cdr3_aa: CASSIDGQGSNQPQHF
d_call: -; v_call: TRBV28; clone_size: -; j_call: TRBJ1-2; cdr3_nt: TGTGCCAGCAGACACCCTTCGGGCTACACCTTC; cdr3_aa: CASRHPSGYTF
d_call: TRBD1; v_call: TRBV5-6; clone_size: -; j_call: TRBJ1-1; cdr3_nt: TGTGCCAGCAGCAGAACCGGGACAGGGGGCACTGAAGCTTTCTTT; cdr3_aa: CASSRTGTGGTEAFF
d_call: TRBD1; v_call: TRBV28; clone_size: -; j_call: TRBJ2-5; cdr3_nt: TGTGCCAGCAGTTTACTTGACAGGGGGGCCCAAGAGACCCAGTACTTC; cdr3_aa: CASSLLDRGAQETQYF
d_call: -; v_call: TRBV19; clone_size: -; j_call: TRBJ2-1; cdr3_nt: TGTGCCAGTAGGTTCCGGGGATACAATGAGCAGTTCTTC; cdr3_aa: CASRFRGYNEQFF
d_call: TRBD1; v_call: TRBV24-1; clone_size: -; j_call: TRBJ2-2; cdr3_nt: TGTGCCACCAGTGATGCGGACAGGGACACCGGGGAGCTGTTTTTT; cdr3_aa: CATSDADRDTGELFF
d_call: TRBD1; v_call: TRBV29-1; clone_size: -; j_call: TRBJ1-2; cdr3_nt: TGCAGCGTTTTGGGGGGACAGGTCTTTCGGGGCTACACCTTC; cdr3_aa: CSVLGGQVFRGYTF
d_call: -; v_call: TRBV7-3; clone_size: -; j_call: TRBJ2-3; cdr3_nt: TGTGCCAGCAGCTTAACTGGTAGCGGCACAGATACGCAGTATTTT; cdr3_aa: CASSLTGSGTDTQYF
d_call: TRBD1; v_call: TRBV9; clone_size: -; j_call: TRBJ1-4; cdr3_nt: TGTGCCAGCAGCGGGACAGGGGGGAAACTGTTTTTT; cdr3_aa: CASSGTGGKLFF
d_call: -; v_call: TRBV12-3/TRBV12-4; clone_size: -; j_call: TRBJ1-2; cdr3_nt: TGTGCCAGCTCCTTAGGGACTCGAGGGGGCTACACCTTC; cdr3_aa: CASSLGTRGGYTF
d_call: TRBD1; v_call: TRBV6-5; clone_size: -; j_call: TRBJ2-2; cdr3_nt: TGTGCCAGCAGCTCAGGACAGGGGACCACCGGGGAGCTGTTTTTT; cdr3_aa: CASSSGQGTTGELFF
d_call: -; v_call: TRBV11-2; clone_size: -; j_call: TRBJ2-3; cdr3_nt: TGTGCCAGCAGCTTAGGAGCAGGAATTAGCACAGATACGCAGTATTTT; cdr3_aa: CASSLGAGISTDTQYF
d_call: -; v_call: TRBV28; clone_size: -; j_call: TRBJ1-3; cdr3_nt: TGTGCCACCCTACAGGGTTCGGGAAACACCATATATTTT; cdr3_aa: CATLQGSGNTIYF
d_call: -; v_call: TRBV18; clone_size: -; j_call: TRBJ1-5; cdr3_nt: TGTGCCAGCTCCCCCGGTGGTCTCCAGCCCCAGCATTTT; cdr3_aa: CASSPGGLQPQHF
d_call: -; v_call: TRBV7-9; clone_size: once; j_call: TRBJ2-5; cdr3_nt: TGTGCCAGGAGACAAAGACAGGCCGGAAAAGAAGAGACCCAGTACTTC; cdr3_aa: CARRQRQAGKEETQYF
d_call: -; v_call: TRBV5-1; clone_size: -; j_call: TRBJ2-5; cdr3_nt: TGCGCCAGCAGCTTGGCAGGGTTAGGGGAGACCCAGTACTTC; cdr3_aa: CASSLAGLGETQYF
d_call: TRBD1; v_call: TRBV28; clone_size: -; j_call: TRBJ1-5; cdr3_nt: TGTGCCAGCAGGCCGGGACAGGGCCGCAATCAGCCCCAGCATTTT; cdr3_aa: CASRPGQGRNQPQHF